This T cell receptor (beta chain) was sequenced during a study of cytomegalovirus exposure and HLA in healthy donors. Study-level findings and limits: Among TCR beta chains, those listed as cytomegalovirus-associated numbered around 180. The productive fraction for most TCR beta V segments was about 87% or about 30% in an earlier analysis. As a later analysis showed, a missense DCLRE1C variant was linked to trimming of TCR beta V- and J-genes. Reportedly, a later analysis found an Asian-associated ancestry cluster had fewer N-insertions than the roughly 700-donor mean.

Primers: 60 Vbeta forward and 13 Jbeta reverse. TCRdb keeps only in-frame clones here, not all; method: immunoSEQ multiplex PCR. The sample table sets out about 42,000 clones. Germline assignment: CDR1 SQVTM and CDR2 ANQGSEA. The CDR3 covers 13 residues. J gave up 2 bases and V 4 bases, and 1 base lay outside the gene matches. About this clone: Its cognate antigen is unknown.

This sequence joins TRBV29-1 and TRBJ2-7; 11 nucleotides align to TRBD2. The sequenced sample consisted of PBMCs. This TCR was sampled from a man aged 25 to 40 in good health and CMV-seronegative. Here the CDR3 reads CSVGLAGTYEQYF. Written as DNA, the CDR3 is TGCAGCGTTGGACTAGCGGGGACCTACGAGCAGTACTTC.